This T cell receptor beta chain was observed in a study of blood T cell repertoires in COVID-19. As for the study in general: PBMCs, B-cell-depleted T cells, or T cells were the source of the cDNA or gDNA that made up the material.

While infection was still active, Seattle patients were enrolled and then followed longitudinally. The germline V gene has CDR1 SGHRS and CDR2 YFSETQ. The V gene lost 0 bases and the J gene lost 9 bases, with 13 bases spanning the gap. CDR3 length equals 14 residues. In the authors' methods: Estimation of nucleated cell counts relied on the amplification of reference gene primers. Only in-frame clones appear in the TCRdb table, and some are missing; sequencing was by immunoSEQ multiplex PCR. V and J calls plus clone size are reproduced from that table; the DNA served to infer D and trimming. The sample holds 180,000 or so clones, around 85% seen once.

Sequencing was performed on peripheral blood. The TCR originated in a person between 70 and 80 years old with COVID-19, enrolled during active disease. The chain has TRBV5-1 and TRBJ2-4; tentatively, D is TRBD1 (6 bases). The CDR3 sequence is CASSLAGAPTIQYF. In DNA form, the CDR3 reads TGCGCCAGCAGCTTGGCAGGGGCGCCTACCATTCAGTACTTC.